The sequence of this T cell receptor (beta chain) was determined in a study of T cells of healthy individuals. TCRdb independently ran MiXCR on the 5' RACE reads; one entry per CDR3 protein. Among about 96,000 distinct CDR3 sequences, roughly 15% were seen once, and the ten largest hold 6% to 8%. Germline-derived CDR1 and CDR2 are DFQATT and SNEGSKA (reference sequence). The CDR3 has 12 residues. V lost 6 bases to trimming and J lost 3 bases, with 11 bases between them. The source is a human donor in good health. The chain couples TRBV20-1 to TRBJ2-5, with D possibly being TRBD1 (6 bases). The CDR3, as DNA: TGCAGTGCCAGGACAGTAAAAGAGACCCAGTACTTC. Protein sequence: CSARTVKETQYF.